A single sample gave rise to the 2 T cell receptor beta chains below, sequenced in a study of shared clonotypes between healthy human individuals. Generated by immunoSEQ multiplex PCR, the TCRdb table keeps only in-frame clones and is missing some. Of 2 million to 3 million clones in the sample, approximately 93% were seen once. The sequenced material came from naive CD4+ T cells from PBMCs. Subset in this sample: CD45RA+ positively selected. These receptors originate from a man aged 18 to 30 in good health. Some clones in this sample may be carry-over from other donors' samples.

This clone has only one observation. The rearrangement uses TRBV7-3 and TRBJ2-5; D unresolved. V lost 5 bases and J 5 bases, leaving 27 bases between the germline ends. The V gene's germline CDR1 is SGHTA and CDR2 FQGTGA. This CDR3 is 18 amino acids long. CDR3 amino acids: CASSLGFRVPPTRETQYF. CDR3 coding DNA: TGTGCCAGCAGCCTAGGGTTCCGGGTACCTCCCACCCGGGAGACCCAGTACTTC.

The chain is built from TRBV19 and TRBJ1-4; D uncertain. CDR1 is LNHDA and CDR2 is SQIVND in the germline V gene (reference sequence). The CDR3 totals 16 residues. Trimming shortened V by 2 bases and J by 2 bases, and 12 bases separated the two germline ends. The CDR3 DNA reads TGTGCCAGTAGTATATTCCCGACTCAGACTAATGAAAAACTGTTTTTT. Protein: CASSIFPTQTNEKLFF.